This T cell receptor beta chain was identified during a study of regulatory T cells in long-lasting Graves disease. Germline CDR1 MDHEN, CDR2 SYDVKM. V lost 3 bases and J 0 bases, leaving 11 bases between the germline ends. The CDR3 consists of 15 residues. Construction of the TCR beta libraries employed iRepertoire HTBI primers in conjunction with Arm-PCR of CDR3 regions. MiXCR was run by TCRdb on the multiplex PCR reads, yielding one entry per CDR3 protein. The table shows 300,000 to 500,000 distinct CDR3 sequences, with less than 25% occurring only once. Sample time point: persistent/refractory GD, antithyroid drugs over 5 years with positive TRAb. PBMC RNA was the source of the TCR library. This clonotype was seen ten or more times.

This TCR derives from a female donor with Graves disease. This specimen consisted of peripheral blood mononuclear cells (PBMCs), obtained when the disease was refractory, from a patient treated with antithyroid drugs. The chain is built from TRBV28 and TRBJ1-2, with no clear D. In nucleotides, the CDR3 is TGTGCCAGCAGTTTCGGGCTAGGAGCTAACTATGGCTACACCTTC. This codes for CASSFGLGANYGYTF.